This TCR beta chain stems from a study of T cell changes during pregnancy in multiple sclerosis (dated by TCRdb to between 2017 and 2020). As for the study more broadly: In women with multiple sclerosis, the researchers looked at how the T cell repertoire shifted as pregnancy progressed.

As for this clone: Its target antigen remains unknown. No base quality values were provided; no much bigger clone lies one nucleotide off.

Trimming removed 4 bases from V and 2 bases from J, leaving 8 bases between the germline ends. The germline V gene encodes CDR1 SNHLY and CDR2 FYNNEI. The CDR3 measures 14 amino acids from cysteine to phenylalanine. CDR3 DNA is the only sequence kept; it has 42 bases, read in frame from the first base. The library came from the immunoSEQ multiplex PCR assay. Entries here come from immuneACCESS through TCRdb and include only in-frame sequences with V and J called. Some clones fail to appear in such tables; in the studies checked, an unresolved V gene covers under half of the shortfall, and the cause of the remainder is unknown. The table for this sample lists fewer than 50,000 clones; 90% of them were counted only once. The ten top clones hold 4.5% to 5.5% of the sample.

The TCR sequence derives from a female donor in good health, enrolled as a control in a pregnancy study. Sequenced here: peripheral blood, sampled in the second trimester of pregnancy. The V gene is TRBV2 and the J gene is TRBJ1-4; matching of 5 bases hints at TRBD1 as the D gene. The CDR3 protein is CASSGKGTNEKLFF. The DNA sequence is given as TGTGCCAGCAGTGGAAAGGGGACTAATGAAAAACTGTTTTTT.